The 24 T cell receptor beta chains presented below share a single source sample, sequenced in a study of blood T cell repertoires in COVID-19. TCRdb's table, derived via immunoSEQ multiplex PCR, lists solely in-frame clones and lacks some. The data contain 130,000 to 150,000 clones, 70% to 80% of them singletons. The sample was peripheral blood. These receptors were obtained from a woman between 65 and 79 years old with COVID-19, enrolled during active disease.

V and J are TRBV5-4 and TRBJ1-3, with unresolved D. Trimming took off 4 bases at V and 4 bases at J, with 18 bases between the two ends. Germline V CDR1 and CDR2: SGHNT, YYREEE (reference sequence). There are 16 residues in the CDR3. The CDR3 loop reads CASSPEAGIEGNTIYF. In DNA, the CDR3 is TGTGCCAGCAGCCCGGAGGCAGGAATAGAGGGAAACACCATATATTTT.

This chain links TRBV10-1 with TRBJ1-3, with D unclear. The V and J ends lost 3 bases and 5 bases respectively, with 20 bases between them. From germline, CDR1 is WNHNN and CDR2 SYGVQD (reference sequence). The CDR3 is 17 amino acids. This CDR3 reads CASSDPVAPRWRNTIYF. CDR3 in DNA: TGCGCCAGCAGTGACCCCGTGGCCCCCCGTTGGCGAAACACCATATATTTT.

The chain couples TRBV18 to TRBJ1-2, with 7 bases aligning to TRBD1. Germline values: CDR1 KGHSH, CDR2 LQKENI. CDR3 length: 15 amino acids. V trimming: 2 bases; J trimming: 6 bases; junction bases outside the gene matches: 9. CDR3 sequence (DNA): TGTGCCAGCTCACCAATGGGTCAGGGGGATAATGGCTACACCTTC. It translates to CASSPMGQGDNGYTF.

The rearrangement links TRBV29-1 to TRBJ2-3, with a weak D call TRBD2 (5 bases). Trimming pared 7 bases from V and 4 bases from J, leaving 12 bases between. The germline V gene has CDR1 SQVTM and CDR2 ANQGSEA. CDR3 length: 12 amino acids. The CDR3 sequence is CSAQEGSDTQYF. Here the CDR3 DNA reads TGCAGCGCCCAAGAGGGCTCAGATACGCAGTATTTT.

V gene TRBV6-2 or TRBV6-3 combines with J gene TRBJ2-1; 11 nucleotides agree with TRBD2. Germline V gives CDR1 MNHEY, CDR2 SVGEGT. The CDR3 has 18 residues. The V and J ends lost 2 bases and 7 bases, in that order; junction bases with no gene match: 13. The CDR3 sequence is CASSYTLAGGLRGNEQFF. In nucleotides, the CDR3 is TGTGCCAGCAGTTACACCTTAGCGGGGGGGCTCAGAGGGAATGAGCAGTTCTTC.

This clone was seen many times. The chain is built from TRBV6-5 and TRBJ1-2; 11 nucleotides line up with TRBD1. Trimming took 8 bases from V and 2 from J; bases not matched to a gene: 7. Looked up from germline, CDR1 is MNHEY and CDR2 is SVGAGI. There are 15 residues in the CDR3. Written as DNA, the CDR3 is TGTGCCAGCCGTAGGGGGACAGGGGGAAACTATGGCTACACCTTC. It encodes CASRRGTGGNYGYTF.

V and J are TRBV19 and TRBJ2-2; 11 bases map to TRBD2. Germline V gene lookup returns CDR1 LNHDA and CDR2 SQIVND (reference sequence). This CDR3 region has 15 residues. The V segment lost 6 bases and the J segment 6 bases; nucleotides outside the gene matches: 6. This CDR3 reads CASSLSGGAAGELFF. The CDR3, as DNA: TGTGCCAGTAGCCTTAGCGGGGGGGCGGCCGGGGAGCTGTTTTTT.

CDR3 in amino acids: CASSTSSGANVLTF. For the CDR3, the DNA is TGCGCCAGCAGTACGAGCTCTGGGGCCAACGTCCTGACTTTC. V and J are TRBV10-2 and TRBJ2-6; D not resolved. The CDR3 totals 14 residues. The germline V gene encodes CDR1 WSHSY and CDR2 SAAADI. V was cut by 5 bases and J by 0 bases, with 5 bases left in between.

V is TRBV18 and J is TRBJ2-3; D ambiguous. Trimming removed 2 bases from V and 0 bases from J, with 3 bases in between. CDR3 length: 13 residues. Germline values: CDR1 KGHSH, CDR2 LQKENI. The CDR3 protein is CASSPESTDTQYF. Here the CDR3 DNA reads TGTGCCAGCTCACCAGAGAGCACAGATACGCAGTATTTT.

The J gene is TRBJ1-1, the V gene TRBV10-3; D possibly corresponds to TRBD1 (6 bases). The germline V gene encodes CDR1 ENHRY and CDR2 SYGVKD. CDR3 length equals 11 residues. The V end was cut by 11 bases, the J end by 3 bases, with 10 bases between. The chain's CDR3 is CAVAGDTEAFF. In nucleotides, the CDR3 is TGTGCCGTGGCAGGGGACACTGAAGCTTTCTTT.

V usage is TRBV10-3 and J usage is TRBJ1-1, with D possibly TRBD1 on 6 matching bases. The CDR3 is 13 amino acids. Germline V gene lookup returns CDR1 ENHRY and CDR2 SYGVKD. Trimming removed 8 bases from V and 3 bases from J, with 13 bases in between. The CDR3 loop is CAISEGEYTEAFF. The CDR3 bases are TGTGCCATCTCAGAGGGGGAGTACACTGAAGCTTTCTTT.

This clone was detected only once. The chain uses TRBV30 and TRBJ1-4; D might be TRBD1 (5 bases). Trimming pared 2 bases from V and 0 bases from J, leaving 16 bases between. Per the germline V gene, CDR1 is GTSNPN and CDR2 is SVGIG (reference sequence). CDR3 size: 17 residues. CDR3 nucleotide sequence: TGTGCCTGGAGTCAAGGGGTAATTGATGCAACTAATGAAAAACTGTTTTTT. It translates to CAWSQGVIDATNEKLFF.

There are a few counts of this clone. The chain joins TRBV2 to TRBJ1-6; perhaps TRBD1 as D (6 bases). This CDR3 has 13 amino acids. Looked up from germline, CDR1 is SNHLY and CDR2 is FYNNEI. Trimming left V 8 bases short and J 6 bases short, with 11 bases between. The CDR3 sequence: CASGPDSNSPLHF. The CDR3 nucleotides read TGTGCCAGCGGACCGGACAGTAATTCACCCCTCCACTTT.

The V gene is TRBV6-5, the J gene TRBJ2-3; 7 nucleotides line up with TRBD1. The germline gives CDR1 MNHEY, CDR2 SVGAGI. The junction had 8 bases not matched to a gene; V was cut back by 7 bases and J by 4 bases. CDR3 size: 14 residues. The CDR3 bases are TGTGCCAGCAAGCTCCTGACAGGGTCAGATACGCAGTATTTT. This codes for CASKLLTGSDTQYF.

This chain links TRBV2 with TRBJ1-2; no firm D call. Germline V gene lookup returns CDR1 SNHLY and CDR2 FYNNEI. Between the trimmed V and J ends, which lost 2 bases and 8 bases, there was a span of 15 bases. The CDR3 runs to 14 residues. This CDR3 is CASSELIRGVGYTF. The CDR3, as DNA: TGTGCCAGCAGTGAATTAATTCGAGGAGTGGGCTACACCTTC.

The chain recombines TRBV5-4 with TRBJ1-3, with no clear D. The ends were cut back, 4 bases at V and 1 base at J, with 6 bases in the middle. The germline CDR1 and CDR2 sequences are SGHNT and YYREEE (reference sequence). This CDR3 region has 13 residues. CDR3 DNA sequence: TGTGCCAGCAGCCCCCCTTCTGGAAACACCATATATTTT. Its protein is CASSPPSGNTIYF.

The V gene is TRBV12-5, the J gene TRBJ1-3, with 8 positions matching TRBD1. There are 18 residues in the CDR3. With V trimmed by 5 bases and J by 0 bases, 12 bases remained unmatched. Per the germline V gene, CDR1 is LGHNT and CDR2 is FRNRAP. DNA of the CDR3: TGTGCTAGTGGTCTCTTGACGGGACAGGAGAGCTCTGGAAACACCATATATTTT. Translating it yields CASGLLTGQESSGNTIYF.

This clone was found once. This rearrangement joins TRBV6-2 or TRBV6-3 to TRBJ2-1; tentative D call: TRBD2 (6 bases). CDR3 length: 16 residues. V was trimmed by 8 bases and J by 2 bases, leaving 19 bases between them. Germline V gives CDR1 MNHEY, CDR2 SVGEGT. The CDR3 is CASRRASVQTYNEQFF. CDR3 DNA sequence: TGTGCCAGCCGCCGGGCTAGCGTACAAACCTACAATGAGCAGTTCTTC.

The V gene is TRBV7-2, the J gene TRBJ2-7, with 8 positions matching TRBD1. Unmatched junction bases numbered 6, after V lost 4 bases and J lost 1 base. The germline CDR1 and CDR2 sequences are SGHTA and FQGNSA. The CDR3 contains 15 residues. The CDR3 region is CASSSDRARSYEQYF. CDR3 in DNA: TGTGCCAGCAGCTCGGACAGGGCCCGTTCCTACGAGCAGTACTTC.

This chain connects TRBV19 to TRBJ1-1; tentative D call: TRBD1 (5 bases). Deletions cut 5 bases from V and 4 bases from J, with 8 bases between. Germline CDR1 LNHDA, CDR2 SQIVND (reference sequence). CDR3 length: 12 residues. The CDR3 DNA reads TGTGCCAGTAGTTTAAGGGGCACTGAAGCTTTCTTT. Encoded protein: CASSLRGTEAFF.

This chain joins TRBV29-1 and TRBJ1-5; no clear D gene. Germline-derived CDR1 and CDR2 are SQVTM and ANQGSEA. V dropped 3 bases and J dropped 0 bases, with 18 bases sitting between them. The CDR3 has 17 amino acids. The CDR3 nucleotides read TGCAGCGTTGACCGTAATAACCGAGTTTATAGCAATCAGCCCCAGCATTTT. Encoded protein: CSVDRNNRVYSNQPQHF. Together with reference TRBV29-1 and TRBJ1-5, the CDR3 gives the full variable domain: SAVISQKPSRDICQRGTSLTIQCQVDSQVTMMFWYRQQPGQSLTLIATANQGSEATYESGFVIDKFPISRPNLTFSTLTVSNMSPEDSSIYLCSVDRNNRVYSNQPQHFGDGTRLSIL.

The rearrangement uses TRBV27 and TRBJ2-2; 7 nucleotides line up with TRBD1. The junction had 6 bases not matched to a gene; V was cut back by 8 bases and J by 3 bases. Germline CDR1 and CDR2: MNHEY and SMNVEV (reference sequence). The CDR3 length is 14 residues. The CDR3 DNA reads as TGTGCCAGCGGGCGACAGGGATACACCGGGGAGCTGTTTTTT. Translating gives CASGRQGYTGELFF.

V usage is TRBV7-6 and J usage is TRBJ2-6, with D tentatively TRBD1 (5 bases). The V and J ends lost 5 bases and 0 bases respectively, with 11 bases between them. Per germline, CDR1 SGHVS and CDR2 FNYEAQ. This CDR3 contains 16 residues. CDR3 in DNA: TGTGCCAGCAGCCCACAGGTCCCCTCTGGGGCCAACGTCCTGACTTTC. Its protein is CASSPQVPSGANVLTF.

V gene TRBV18 combines with J gene TRBJ1-5; TRBD1 agrees at 7 bases. Germline values: CDR1 KGHSH, CDR2 LQKENI. J was trimmed by 4 bases and V by 2 bases; bases with no gene match: 11. This CDR3 is built from 17 residues. The CDR3 DNA follows: TGTGCCAGCTCACCAAACCCCCTCCGGGACAGAAATCAGCCCCAGCATTTT. Amino acids: CASSPNPLRDRNQPQHF.